These 12 T cell receptor beta chains share one sample of origin, sequenced in a study of radiation and T cells in renal cell carcinoma. Libraries were prepared by immunoSEQ multiplex PCR; TCRdb keeps only in-frame clonotypes and omits some of them. Among about 150,000 clones listed, 87% were seen once. Time point specified: blood 2 weeks post-SBRT. Sample treatment: 15 Gy SBRT to primary tumor, nephrectomy 4 weeks later. Sample: blood, taken from a patient whose treatment included radiotherapy and nephrectomy. Receptors were obtained from a woman in her forties or fifties with renal cell carcinoma.

This chain's CDR3 is CASSSGLAGGPETQYF. The CDR3 DNA is TGTGCCAGCAGCTCGGGACTAGCGGGGGGGCCTGAGACCCAGTACTTC. This rearrangement joins TRBV9 to TRBJ2-5; TRBD2 aligns across 16 bases. The germline V gene encodes CDR1 SGDLS and CDR2 YYNGEE. The CDR3 loop spans 16 amino acids. V lost 4 bases and J lost 5; bases outside the gene matches: 5.

DNA for the CDR3: TGTGCCAGCAGCCTGCTGTCAGGGGCGCAGAGCTACACCTTC. It encodes CASSLLSGAQSYTF. This rearrangement joins TRBV7-9 to TRBJ1-2; maybe TRBD1 (6 bases). Trimming shortened V by 5 bases and J by 9 bases, and 19 bases separated the two germline ends. Germline CDR1 is SEHNR and CDR2 is FQNEAQ (reference sequence). There are 14 residues in the CDR3.

The rearrangement uses TRBV18 and TRBJ2-2; perhaps D is TRBD1 or TRBD2 (6 bases each). Germline loops: CDR1 KGHSH, CDR2 LQKENI. Trimming left V 2 bases short and J 3 bases short, with 22 bases between. The CDR3 covers 19 residues. CDR3 nucleotide sequence: TGTGCCAGCTCACCAGTTGGGGGCCGGGGTAGCGGCGACACCGGGGAGCTGTTTTTT. This translates into CASSPVGGRGSGDTGELFF.

Of note for this clone: Other DNA variants within this sample encode the same CDR3. V and J are TRBV6-6 and TRBJ1-4, with D uncertain. The germline V gene has CDR1 MNHNY and CDR2 SVGAGI (reference sequence). CDR3 size: 15 residues. Trimming left V 3 bases short and J 0 bases short, with 8 bases between. CDR3 sequence reads: CASSYGDATNEKLFF. For the CDR3, the DNA is TGTGCCAGCAGTTATGGCGATGCAACTAATGAAAAACTGTTTTTT.

This clone is a singleton in its sample. The genes are TRBV9 and TRBJ1-3, with D perhaps matching TRBD1 (6 bases). Trimming cost V 6 bases and J 4 bases, with 14 bases left between them. The CDR3 loop spans 14 amino acids. CDR1 is SGDLS and CDR2 is YYNGEE in the germline V gene. The CDR3 sequence: CASTETGSGNTIYF. DNA for the CDR3: TGTGCCAGCACCGAAACAGGGTCCGGAAACACCATATATTTT.

The rearrangement links TRBV6-6 to TRBJ2-7, with D possibly TRBD1 on 6 matching bases. The germline V gene has CDR1 MNHNY and CDR2 SVGAGI (reference sequence). Trimming left V 2 bases short and J 1 base short, with 9 bases between. The CDR3 has 14 amino acids. CDR3 in DNA: TGTGCCAGCAGTTACGGGGGCGAGTCCTACGAGCAGTACTTC. This encodes CASSYGGESYEQYF.

V gene TRBV2 combines with J gene TRBJ2-5, with TRBD1 identical over 8 bases. The CDR3 loop spans 15 amino acids. Losses at the gene ends were 4 bases for V and 4 bases for J; bases not matched to a gene: 8. CDR1 and CDR2 from the germline V gene are SNHLY and FYNNEI. For the CDR3, the DNA is TGTGCCAGCAGTGCCCCTCAGGGGGCCCGAGAGACCCAGTACTTC. Translating gives CASSAPQGARETQYF. Based on the CDR3 plus reference TRBV2 and TRBJ2-5, the full variable domain is EPEVTQTPSHQVTQMGQEVILRCVPISNHLYFYWYRQILGQKVEFLVSFYNNEISEKSEIFDDQFSVERPDGSNFTLKIRSTKLEDSAMYFCASSAPQGARETQYFGPGTRLLVL.

The chain recombines TRBV7-3 with TRBJ1-2, with 7 bases identical to TRBD1. Germline-derived CDR1 and CDR2 are SGHTA and FQGTGA. Trimming cost V 4 bases and J 8 bases; bases outside gene matches: 13. The CDR3 runs 15 residues. In DNA, the CDR3 is TGTGCCAGCAGCTCTTGGGCCAGGGGGACTCTAGGCTACACCTTC. Its translation: CASSSWARGTLGYTF. Filled out from reference TRBV7-3 and TRBJ1-2, the complete variable domain reads GAGVSQTPSNKVTEKGKYVELRCDPISGHTALYWYRQSLGQGPEFLIYFQGTGAADDSGLPNDRFFAVRPEGSVSTLKIQRTERGDSAVYLCASSSWARGTLGYTFGSGTRLTVV.

This chain joins TRBV5-1 and TRBJ2-5; D not resolved. V lost 1 base and J 4 bases, leaving 8 bases between the germline ends. Germline CDR1 reads SGHRS; CDR2 reads YFSETQ. The CDR3 is made up of 13 amino acids. This CDR3 is CASSLSHRETQYF. The CDR3 nucleotides are TGCGCCAGCAGCTTGAGTCACCGAGAGACCCAGTACTTC.

The chain has TRBV7-6 and TRBJ2-2; 7 nucleotides match TRBD1. V dropped 3 bases and J dropped 0; count of bases not matched to a gene: 1. The CDR3 runs 15 residues. CDR1 is SGHVS and CDR2 is FNYEAQ in the germline V gene. CDR3 region: CASSLDRPNTGELFF. Written as DNA, the CDR3 is TGTGCCAGCAGCTTGGACAGGCCGAACACCGGGGAGCTGTTTTTT.

The rearrangement uses TRBV5-1 and TRBJ2-7; 7 bases are a match to TRBD1. This CDR3 spans 14 amino acids. V gave up 4 bases and J gave up 3 bases; unmatched junction bases: 7. Germline V CDR1 and CDR2: SGHRS, YFSETQ. This chain's CDR3 is CASSPRTGLYEQYF. In DNA form, the CDR3 reads TGCGCCAGCAGCCCTCGGACAGGCCTCTACGAGCAGTACTTC.

A few counts support this clone. The V call is TRBV15, the J call TRBJ2-7; possibly TRBD1 for D (5 bases). There are 14 residues in the CDR3. Germline V gene data show CDR1 as LNHNV and CDR2 as YYDKDF (reference sequence). Trimming removed 3 bases at V and 5 bases at J, with 14 bases between. The CDR3 region is CATSSLQTEDEQYF. In DNA form, the CDR3 reads TGTGCCACCAGCAGCCTTCAGACAGAGGACGAGCAGTACTTC.